Shown below are 2 T cell receptor beta chains from a single sample sequenced in a study of cytomegalovirus exposure and HLA in healthy donors. The PCR contained 60 Vbeta and 13 Jbeta primers. The table came from immunoSEQ multiplex PCR; TCRdb's copy has only in-frame clones and leaves some out. The sample shows approximately 160,000 clones, 68% of them seen only once. The sequencing input was PBMCs. These receptors came from a woman aged 40 to 50 in good health and CMV-seropositive.

V usage is TRBV27 and J usage is TRBJ1-1, with 10 bases identical to TRBD1. V shed 2 bases and J 11 bases; nucleotides not matched to a gene: 11. The CDR3 is 15 amino acids. Germline CDR1 and CDR2: MNHEY and SMNVEV (reference sequence). DNA for the CDR3: TGTGCCAGCAGTTTAACGGTCGGGACAGGGGCAGGGGCTTTCTTT. Amino acid sequence: CASSLTVGTGAGAFF.

The gene calls are TRBV18 and TRBJ1-5, with D possibly being TRBD1 (6 bases). The length of the CDR3 is 13 residues. CDR1 and CDR2 from the germline V gene are KGHSH and LQKENI. V was shortened by 5 bases and J by 9 bases, with 14 bases between the two germline ends. CDR3 region: CASSGQQQGPQHF. In DNA form, the CDR3 reads TGTGCCAGCTCAGGACAGCAGCAAGGGCCCCAGCATTTT.